The rows below give T cell receptor beta chains drawn from one sample of a study of T-cell reconstitution after alpha-beta-depleted transplantation in children. TCRdb redid the calling of the PCR reads with MiXCR, one entry per CDR3 protein. The sample records approximately 83,000 distinct CDR3 sequences, 12% being singletons. Sample: PBMCs from the stem cell graft donor, taken from the stem cell graft. Receptors originate from a human donor who donated a stem cell graft to a child with inherited bone marrow failure. CDR3s include the opening cysteine and the closing phenylalanine or tryptophan. Fields, in order: D gene, V gene, clone size, J gene, CDR3 DNA, CDR3 protein. D genes are given only for firm matches. Clone size appears in some rows only: once, few, many, or a class for an expanded clone.

>TRBD2|TRBV5-4|.|TRBJ2-2
TGTGCCAGCAGCTTGGATCTATCGGGAGGGCCTGACACCGGGGAGCTGTTTTTT
CASSLDLSGGPDTGELFF
>.|TRBV29-1|many|TRBJ2-3
TGCAGCGTTTCGATGGATACGCAGTATTTT
CSVSMDTQYF
>.|TRBV12-3/TRBV12-4|many|TRBJ2-3
TGTGCCAGCAGTTTACAAGCCAGCCCAGATACGCAGTATTTT
CASSLQASPDTQYF
>.|TRBV24-1|many|TRBJ2-1
TGTGCCACCAGTGATTTGGGTAGGGGCAATGAGCAGTTCTTC
CATSDLGRGNEQFF
>.|TRBV7-8|many|TRBJ2-2
TGTGCCAGCAGCCTGAGGGGTTTGAACACCGGGGATCTGTTTTTT
CASSLRGLNTGDLFF
>.|TRBV3-1|many|TRBJ2-5
TGTGCCAGCAGCTTCACACGGGAGACCCAGTACTTC
CASSFTRETQYF
>.|TRBV5-1|many|TRBJ2-5
TGCGCCAGCAGCTTGGGCGGGGCTGAGACCCAGTACTTC
CASSLGGAETQYF
>.|TRBV9|many|TRBJ2-6
TGTGCCAGCAGCGTCCGGTCCTCTGGGGCCAACGTCCTGACTTTC
CASSVRSSGANVLTF
>.|TRBV16|many|TRBJ1-4
TGTGCCAGCAGAACAAAGGAGGCAACTAATGAAAAACTGTTTTTT
CASRTKEATNEKLFF
>.|TRBV20-1|many|TRBJ2-3
TGCAGCCAACTGAGCCTAGATACGCAGTATTTT
CSQLSLDTQYF
>.|TRBV4-3|many|TRBJ1-5
TGCGCCAGCAGCCAAGATAGGCTAGAGAGGGGCGGACAGCCCCAGCATTTT
CASSQDRLERGGQPQHF
>TRBD1|TRBV5-6|.|TRBJ1-1
TGTGCCAGCAGACAGACAGGGGGCAACACTGAAGCTTTCTTT
CASRQTGGNTEAFF
>TRBD2|TRBV15|.|TRBJ2-1
TGTGCCACCAGCCGCGGGACTAGCGGGAGGAGGGCGGGGAATGAGCAGTTCTTC
CATSRGTSGRRAGNEQFF
>.|TRBV2|many|TRBJ1-2
TGTGCCAGCAGTGAACCCCCGGACACCTATGGCTACACCTTC
CASSEPPDTYGYTF
>TRBD1|TRBV28|many|TRBJ2-7
TGTGCCAGCAGTTCACTCCCTGCCGGGACAGGGCGTTACGAGCAGTACTTC
CASSSLPAGTGRYEQYF
>TRBD1|TRBV28|many|TRBJ2-7
TGTGCCAGCAGCACTCGGACAGGGAATACCTACGAGCAGTACTTC
CASSTRTGNTYEQYF
>.|TRBV5-5|many|TRBJ1-2
TGTGCCAGCAGCTTGAGTCGGACGGCGACCTATGGCTACACCTTC
CASSLSRTATYGYTF
>.|TRBV3-1|many|TRBJ1-1
TGTGCCAGCAGCCATCGACCGCTCGGTGAAGCTTTCTTT
CASSHRPLGEAFF
>.|TRBV20-1|many|TRBJ1-5
TGCAGTGCTTCGGGGAGCAATCAGCCCCAGCATTTT
CSASGSNQPQHF
>.|TRBV19|many|TRBJ2-1
TGTGCCAGTAGTATCCAGGGGTTGGGGAATGAGCAGTTCTTC
CASSIQGLGNEQFF
>.|TRBV12-3/TRBV12-4|.|TRBJ2-2
TGTGCCAGCAGTTTAGCAGCCACCGGGGAGCTGTTTTTT
CASSLAATGELFF
>.|TRBV6-1|many|TRBJ1-1
TGTGCCAGCAGTGAAGTTGGGGCGAACACTGAAGCTTTCTTT
CASSEVGANTEAFF
>.|TRBV10-3|many|TRBJ1-1
TGTGCCATCTCCGTAGGAGGAACCCCTGAAGCTTTCTTT
CAISVGGTPEAFF
>TRBD2|TRBV12-3/TRBV12-4|many|TRBJ2-5
TGTGCCAGCAGCAGGCGGGGGGGCGTAGAGACCCAGTACTTC
CASSRRGGVETQYF
>.|TRBV5-1|many|TRBJ2-1
TGCGCCAGCAGCTTGGCACAGGGTGGCGATGAGCAGTTCTTC
CASSLAQGGDEQFF
>TRBD1|TRBV4-3|.|TRBJ1-2
TGCGCCAGCAACCAATTGGGACAGGGCTATGGCTACACCTTC
CASNQLGQGYGYTF
>.|TRBV3-1|.|TRBJ2-7
TGTGCCACCTGCCAAGATTTTGGGACAGCGGGACTCTACGAGCAGTACTTC
CATCQDFGTAGLYEQYF
>.|TRBV4-3|many|TRBJ1-2
TGCGCCAGCAGCCAAGGCACTTCCGGGACGGGCTACACCTTC
CASSQGTSGTGYTF
>TRBD1|TRBV20-1|many|TRBJ1-1
TGCAGTGCTAGACGAAACTGGGACAGAGAGAACACTGAAGCTTTCTTT
CSARRNWDRENTEAFF
>.|TRBV7-2|many|TRBJ1-6
TGTGCCAGCAGCTTTAGTGGGCCAGGGTCGAATTCACCCCTCCACTTT
CASSFSGPGSNSPLHF
>TRBD1|TRBV20-1|many|TRBJ2-3
TGCAGTGCCGGGACAGATCAGCCTGGGGGCCCAGATACGCAGTATTTT
CSAGTDQPGGPDTQYF
>.|TRBV7-2|many|TRBJ1-5
TGTGCCAGCAGCTTAGAGGCGGGGGGCGTCCAGCCCCAGCATTTT
CASSLEAGGVQPQHF
>.|TRBV11-1|.|TRBJ2-1
TGTGCCAGCAGGAGCGGGCGGAGCTCCTACAATGAGCAGTTCTTC
CASRSGRSSYNEQFF
>TRBD1|TRBV29-1|many|TRBJ1-1
TGCAGCGTTGAAGATTCAGGGGGAGGGATTTCTGAAGCTTTCTTT
CSVEDSGGGISEAFF
>.|TRBV7-9|many|TRBJ1-4
TGTGCCAGCAGCTTAGAGCCAGTTGGGGAAAAACTGTTTTTT
CASSLEPVGEKLFF
>.|TRBV24-1|many|TRBJ2-1
TGTGCCACCAGTGCTCCATATGGGAACTATGAGCAGTTCTTC
CATSAPYGNYEQFF
>.|TRBV7-3|many|TRBJ1-1
TGTGCCAGCAGTCTGGACAGTCAGAACACTGAAGCTTTCTTT
CASSLDSQNTEAFF
>.|TRBV5-8|few|TRBJ2-2
TGTGCCAGCAGCCGGGACTTCACCGGGGAGCTGTTTTTT
CASSRDFTGELFF
>.|TRBV12-3/TRBV12-4|many|TRBJ2-7
TGTGCCAGCAGTCCCCTAGGGGGATCCTACGAGCAGTACTTC
CASSPLGGSYEQYF
>.|TRBV20-1|many|TRBJ1-4
TGCAGTGCTAGACGGACGCCTATCAGGGGAACTAATGAAAAACTGTTTTTT
CSARRTPIRGTNEKLFF
>TRBD2|TRBV24-1|many|TRBJ2-1
TGTGCCACCGGGGAGGGCGACGCCACCTCCTACAATGAGCAGTTCTTC
CATGEGDATSYNEQFF
>.|TRBV7-8|few|TRBJ2-1
TGTGCCAGCAGCTTAGCCAGGCTCTTTACCGGTGAGCAGTTCTTC
CASSLARLFTGEQFF
>.|TRBV7-2|many|TRBJ2-1
TGTGCCAGCAGCTTACGGGTTGCCTCCTACAATGAGCAGTTCTTC
CASSLRVASYNEQFF
>TRBD2|TRBV20-1|many|TRBJ2-2
TGCAGTGCCCCGACTAGCGGAACGAACACCGGGGAGCTGTTTTTT
CSAPTSGTNTGELFF
>TRBD2|TRBV20-1|many|TRBJ2-3
TGCAGTGCTAGAGACCCCCTAGCGGGGGCCACAGATACGCAGTATTTT
CSARDPLAGATDTQYF
>.|TRBV5-4|.|TRBJ1-1
TGTGCCAGCAGCTTGGTAAACACTGAAGCTTTCTTT
CASSLVNTEAFF
>TRBD2|TRBV2|many|TRBJ2-7
TGTGCCAGCAGTGAAGCGACTAGCGGGGTTCGCGAGCAGTACTTC
CASSEATSGVREQYF
>.|TRBV20-1|many|TRBJ2-1
TGCAGTGCGCCCTGGGAGCATAGCTCCTACAATGAGCAGTTCTTC
CSAPWEHSSYNEQFF
>TRBD2|TRBV10-3|many|TRBJ2-3
TGTGCCACCCAGGGACTAGCGGATAGCACAGATACGCAGTATTTT
CATQGLADSTDTQYF
>TRBD1|TRBV11-2|many|TRBJ2-3
TGTGCCAGCAGCTTGGGACAGAGTACGCAGTATTTT
CASSLGQSTQYF
>TRBD2|TRBV4-2|many|TRBJ2-2
TGTGCCAGCAGCCTCGAAGGACTAGCGGAAACCGGGGAGCTGTTTTTT
CASSLEGLAETGELFF
>.|TRBV5-4|.|TRBJ2-1
TGTGCCAGCAGCTTGGGAACTGACGCCTCCTACAATGAGCAGTTCTTC
CASSLGTDASYNEQFF
>.|TRBV7-6|many|TRBJ2-1
TGTGCCAGCAGCGTAAGAGGGAAGGGGGGCGAGCAGTTCTTC
CASSVRGKGGEQFF
>.|TRBV20-1|many|TRBJ2-3
TGCAGTGCTAGACAGCTTAGCACAGATACGCAGTATTTT
CSARQLSTDTQYF
>.|TRBV7-2|many|TRBJ1-5
TGTGCCAGCAGCTTGGGAGAGACAGTTAGCAATCAGCCCCAGCATTTT
CASSLGETVSNQPQHF
>.|TRBV5-1|many|TRBJ2-2
TGCGCCAGCAGCCGAACTCAGGGCCCCGGGGAGCTGTTTTTT
CASSRTQGPGELFF
>TRBD1|TRBV20-1|many|TRBJ2-7
TGCAGTGCTTGGGACAGATCCTACGAGCAGTACTTC
CSAWDRSYEQYF
>.|TRBV4-3|many|TRBJ1-2
TGCGCCAGCAGCCAAGCGGCCAAGGGAACGGACTATGGCTACACCTTC
CASSQAAKGTDYGYTF